The 7 T cell receptor beta chains given below trace back to one sample, sequenced in a study of early T cells in non-severe SARS-CoV-2 infection. TCRdb reprocessed the 5' RACE reads via MiXCR and lists one record per CDR3 protein. The data contain about 98,000 distinct CDR3 sequences, roughly 9.6% of them seen just once; the ten biggest clones take up about 5%. Material: whole blood. These receptor sequences come from an adult who was a healthcare worker with PCR-confirmed SARS-CoV-2 infection or an uninfected control (not recorded which).

This clonotype was seen ten or more times. This sequence joins TRBV7-9 and TRBJ2-1; 7 bases are shared with TRBD2. The germline gives CDR1 SEHNR, CDR2 FQNEAQ (reference sequence). The CDR3 covers 16 residues. Trimming removed 5 bases from V and 9 bases from J; junction bases left unmatched: 16. As DNA, the CDR3 is TGTGCCAGCAGCCTAGTACTAGCGCCGGGGCTAGGTGAGCAGTTCTTC. Amino acids: CASSLVLAPGLGEQFF.

This clonotype has ten or more counts. The rearrangement links TRBV27 to TRBJ2-1; TRBD2 aligns across 14 bases. Trimming at V came to 10 bases and at J to 2 bases, leaving 4 bases not matched to a gene. The CDR3 sequence is 15 residues long. Germline CDR1 MNHEY, CDR2 SMNVEV (reference sequence). This CDR3 reads CATRTSGGTYNEQFF. The DNA for the CDR3 is TGTGCCACCCGGACTAGCGGGGGGACCTACAATGAGCAGTTCTTC.

This clonotype was seen only a few times. The chain has TRBV4-1 and TRBJ2-3; no clear D gene. Germline V gives CDR1 MGHRA, CDR2 YSYEKL. This CDR3 has 17 residues. Deletions cut 2 bases from V and 3 bases from J, with 18 bases between. CDR3 bases: TGCGCCAGCAGCCAACCCCCAGCTAGGCTAGAGACAGATACGCAGTATTTT. It yields the protein CASSQPPARLETDTQYF.

This clonotype was recorded at least ten times. CDR3 protein: CASGWTGGVETQYF. CDR3 DNA sequence: TGTGCCAGCGGTTGGACGGGAGGGGTAGAGACCCAGTACTTC. J is TRBJ2-5 and V is TRBV7-8, with 8 bases lining up with TRBD2. V gave up 8 bases and J gave up 4 bases; unmatched junction bases: 9. The CDR3 has 14 amino acids. Germline loops: CDR1 SGHVS, CDR2 FQNEAQ.

This clonotype was counted ten times or more. This chain uses TRBV29-1 with TRBJ2-4, with a tentative D call TRBD1 (6 bases). The V gene's germline CDR1 is SQVTM and CDR2 ANQGSEA. This CDR3 has 10 residues. The germline V and J ends were trimmed by 6 bases and 11 bases, with 11 bases remaining between them. The CDR3 region has the DNA TGCAGCGTCCGGGACACCTTTCAGTACTTC. Translated: CSVRDTFQYF.

The table lists this clonotype with many counts. This chain joins TRBV7-9 and TRBJ1-2; D gene uncertain. In germline, CDR1 is SEHNR, CDR2 FQNEAQ (reference sequence). This CDR3 spans 11 amino acids. V was clipped by 1 base and J by 3 bases, with 0 bases between them. The CDR3 loop reads CASSLDYGYTF. CDR3 coding DNA: TGTGCCAGCAGCTTAGACTATGGCTACACCTTC.

A few counts support this clonotype. The CDR3 loop reads CASQGVSQGTEAFF. CDR3 coding DNA: TGTGCCAGCCAAGGGGTTTCCCAGGGCACTGAAGCTTTCTTT. The V gene is TRBV2, the J gene TRBJ1-1; D may be TRBD1 (5 bases). The V end lost 8 bases, the J end lost 4 bases, and 17 bases lay between the germline ends. Germline V gene sequence: CDR1 SNHLY, CDR2 FYNNEI. This CDR3 is 14 amino acids long.